The T cell receptor (beta chain) described here comes from a study of regulatory T cells in long-lasting Graves disease. Study findings and constraints: Results may be inaccurate due to the small sample size. Fewer public clonotypes were shared by new patients (about 940) than by persistent patients (about 2,500).

This clonotype was found many times. As yet, its antigen is unknown. The J segment lost 6 bases and the V segment lost 6 bases, leaving 8 bases of the junction unmatched. Germline values: CDR1 SQVTM, CDR2 ANQGSEA. This CDR3 has 14 residues. Time point in this sample: newly diagnosed GD, antithyroid drugs for less than 3 months. PBMC RNA was the source of the TCR library. With iRepertoire HTBI primers and Arm-PCR of CDR3 regions, TCR beta libraries were built. From the multiplex PCR reads, TCRdb called clonotypes with MiXCR, one entry per CDR3 protein. Of over 400,000 distinct CDR3 sequences in the sample, 14% are singletons; the top ten hold approximately 19%. Separately, the same data were catalogued under a study of T cells in Graves' hyperthyroidism and ophthalmopathy. That source notes: Hyperthyroidism was newly diagnosed in patients aged 18 to 65 (duration under 2 months). The blood repertoire included most of the expanded thyroid clonotypes above 0.001.

The specimen comprised peripheral blood mononuclear cells (PBMCs), sampled at new diagnosis, from a patient treated with antithyroid drugs. This TCR derives from a woman between 45 and 65 years old with Graves disease. The V call is TRBV29-1, the J call TRBJ2-1; 10 nucleotides agree with TRBD2. CDR3 sequence reads: CSVGRTSGGNEQFF. CDR3 nucleotide sequence: TGCAGCGTGGGTCGGACTAGCGGAGGCAATGAGCAGTTCTTC.